This is a list of T cell receptor beta chains from one sample in a study of blood T cell repertoires in COVID-19. Profiling relied on immunoSEQ multiplex PCR, and the TCRdb table lists in-frame clones only, not all of them. The sample has 470,000 or so clones, around 89% seen once; the top ten hold 4% to 4.5%. The material sequenced was peripheral blood. Every receptor here comes from a woman aged 25 to 39 with acute or convalescent COVID-19. The CDR3 runs from the conserved cysteine through the conserved F or W. The D gene is left open where the match is weak. The size field is filled for only some rows; it gives once, few, many or a size class.

once,TRBJ1-2,TRBV13,.,CASSLDGDYGYTF,TGTGCCAGCAGCTTAGACGGGGACTATGGCTACACCTTC
.,TRBJ1-6,TRBV29-1,.,CSVVIGAQGSPLHF,TGCAGCGTTGTCATCGGAGCCCAGGGGTCACCCCTCCACTTT
.,TRBJ1-2,TRBV6-5,TRBD1,CASSSYLGQGNYGYTF,TGTGCCAGCAGTTCCTACCTGGGACAGGGGAACTATGGCTACACCTTC
.,TRBJ1-3,TRBV25-1,.,CASSTGHSGNTIYF,TGTGCCAGCAGTACCGGACACTCTGGAAACACCATATATTTT
once,TRBJ1-2,TRBV6-1,.,CASSESPGRNYGYTF,TGTGCCAGCAGTGAATCCCCTGGGCGTAACTATGGCTACACCTTC
.,TRBJ1-5,TRBV6-6,.,CASSRREGGIQPQHF,TGTGCCAGCAGTCGCCGGGAGGGTGGGATTCAGCCCCAGCATTTT
.,TRBJ2-3,TRBV9,.,CASSVPGQVTDTQYF,TGTGCCAGCAGCGTCCCGGGACAAGTCACAGATACGCAGTATTTT
.,TRBJ1-2,TRBV6-7,.,CASSYPGSLDYGYTF,TGTGCCAGCAGTTACCCAGGATCTTTAGACTATGGCTACACCTTC
.,TRBJ2-1,TRBV28,TRBD2,CASSLWKGLAGDNEQFF,TGTGCCAGCAGTTTATGGAAGGGACTAGCGGGGGACAATGAGCAGTTCTTC
.,TRBJ2-7,TRBV2,TRBD1,CASTKDRDREQYF,TGTGCCAGCACCAAGGACAGGGATCGTGAGCAGTACTTC
.,TRBJ2-2,TRBV6-5,.,CASSYSGAGTGELFF,TGTGCCAGCAGTTACTCAGGGGCCGGCACCGGGGAGCTGTTTTTT
.,TRBJ2-5,TRBV4-2,TRBD2,CASSHTSGGPQETQYF,TGTGCCAGCAGCCATACTAGCGGGGGGCCGCAAGAGACCCAGTACTTC
.,TRBJ2-7,TRBV5-4,.,CASSGTSYEQYF,TGTGCCAGCAGCGGGACATCCTACGAGCAGTACTTC
.,TRBJ1-1,TRBV13,.,CASSSQYRDNSISNTEAFF,TGTGCCAGCAGCTCACAATATCGGGACAACTCGATCTCGAACACTGAAGCTTTCTTT
.,TRBJ1-3,TRBV30,.,CAWSDQGNTIYF,TGTGCCTGGAGTGACCAGGGAAACACCATATATTTT
.,TRBJ1-2,TRBV7-2,.,CASSPGSHSYGYTF,TGTGCCAGCAGCCCGGGGTCTCATTCCTATGGCTACACCTTC
few,TRBJ2-2,TRBV6-1,.,CASSEQDSNTGELFF,TGTGCCAGCAGTGAACAGGACAGCAACACCGGGGAGCTGTTTTTT
.,TRBJ2-1,TRBV9,.,CASSVNRGSYNEQFF,TGTGCCAGCAGCGTAAATAGGGGGTCCTACAATGAGCAGTTCTTC
.,TRBJ2-5,TRBV2,.,CASSESRVETQYF,TGTGCCAGCAGTGAAAGTCGAGTAGAGACCCAGTACTTC
.,TRBJ2-1,TRBV6-6,TRBD1,CASSDRGNEQFF,TGTGCCAGCAGTGACAGGGGCAATGAGCAGTTCTTC
.,TRBJ2-1,TRBV2,.,CASSKPSTGFLGNEQFF,TGTGCCAGCAGTAAACCCTCTACAGGGTTTTTGGGGAATGAGCAGTTCTTC
.,TRBJ2-3,TRBV27,.,CASSFTGTAPTDTQYF,TGTGCCAGCAGCTTCACCGGGACTGCCCCCACAGATACGCAGTATTTT
.,TRBJ2-7,TRBV30,TRBD1,CAWTRDRGEEQYF,TGTGCCTGGACCCGGGACAGGGGTGAAGAGCAGTACTTC
.,TRBJ2-5,TRBV19,TRBD1,CASSPLTGAQETQYF,TGTGCCAGTAGTCCCTTGACAGGGGCACAAGAGACCCAGTACTTC
.,TRBJ1-3,TRBV27,.,CASSPVGGSGNTIYF,TGTGCCAGCAGTCCTGTGGGGGGCTCTGGAAACACCATATATTTT
.,TRBJ2-5,TRBV3-1/TRBV3-2,TRBD1,CASSQDPRTGWETQYF,TGTGCCAGCAGCCAAGATCCCCGGACAGGGTGGGAGACCCAGTACTTC
.,TRBJ1-2,TRBV5-1,.,CASRLAVEHGYTF,TGCGCCAGCAGGCTAGCGGTTGAGCATGGCTACACCTTC
.,TRBJ2-2,TRBV24-1,.,CATSDTTGSTGELFF,TGTGCCACCAGTGATACTACAGGGAGCACCGGGGAGCTGTTTTTT
.,TRBJ1-2,TRBV9,TRBD1,CASSVEQGFYGYTF,TGTGCCAGCAGCGTAGAACAGGGGTTCTATGGCTACACCTTC
.,TRBJ1-2,TRBV21-1,.,CASSKVWEGHGYTF,TGTGCCAGCAGCAAGGTGTGGGAGGGTCATGGCTACACCTTC
.,TRBJ1-6,TRBV3-1/TRBV3-2,.,CASSQYSNSPLHF,TGTGCCAGCAGCCAATACAGTAATTCACCCCTCCACTTT
few,TRBJ2-7,TRBV7-2,TRBD2,CASSLAHSGGTTVYEQYF,TGTGCCAGCAGCTTAGCGCATAGCGGGGGGACCACCGTCTACGAGCAGTACTTC
.,TRBJ2-3,TRBV2,TRBD2,CASSARLAASTDTQYF,TGTGCCAGCAGTGCTCGACTAGCGGCTAGCACAGATACGCAGTATTTT
.,TRBJ1-1,TRBV30,TRBD1,CAWGQGAAGTEAFF,TGTGCCTGGGGACAGGGGGCAGCGGGCACTGAAGCTTTCTTT
.,TRBJ1-2,TRBV13,.,CASSLRNYGYTF,TGTGCCAGCAGCTTACGGAACTATGGCTACACCTTC
.,TRBJ2-2,TRBV19,.,CASTAVGRLFTGELFF,TGTGCCAGTACCGCCGTGGGCCGTTTGTTCACCGGGGAGCTGTTTTTT
.,TRBJ2-5,TRBV12-5,.,CARSPRRSSYQETQYF,TGTGCTAGGAGCCCCCGGCGGTCTAGCTACCAAGAGACCCAGTACTTC
.,TRBJ2-1,TRBV5-1,TRBD2,CASTLRGETYNEQFF,TGCGCCAGCACTCTGCGGGGGGAAACCTACAATGAGCAGTTCTTC
.,TRBJ2-3,TRBV5-4,TRBD1,CASSLKGADPTDTQYF,TGTGCCAGCAGCTTGAAGGGGGCAGATCCCACAGATACGCAGTATTTT
.,TRBJ1-3,TRBV7-2,.,CASSFRSSGNTIYF,TGTGCCAGCAGCTTCCGGAGCTCTGGAAACACCATATATTTT
.,TRBJ1-6,TRBV5-5,TRBD1,CASSLPPGQGNSPLHF,TGTGCCAGCAGCTTGCCCCCGGGACAGGGCAATTCACCCCTCCACTTT
.,TRBJ2-1,TRBV5-1,TRBD2,CASRDGRGGRIEQFF,TGCGCCAGCCGCGATGGGCGGGGGGGCCGTATTGAGCAGTTCTTC
.,TRBJ1-4,TRBV5-5,.,CASSLRLLGRFNEKLFF,TGTGCCAGCAGCTTGCGCTTATTGGGGCGTTTTAATGAAAAACTGTTTTTT
.,TRBJ2-3,TRBV4-1,TRBD1,CASSRGQGITDTQYF,TGCGCCAGCAGCCGAGGACAGGGGATCACAGATACGCAGTATTTT
.,TRBJ2-6,TRBV30,TRBD2,CAWSVTGGGANVLTF,TGTGCCTGGAGTGTGACGGGAGGAGGGGCCAACGTCCTGACTTTC
.,TRBJ2-2,TRBV2,.,CASSAEAPGELFF,TGTGCCAGCAGTGCGGAGGCCCCCGGGGAGCTGTTTTTT
.,TRBJ2-2,TRBV2,TRBD1,CASSRPGDRETGELFF,TGTGCCAGCAGCCGCCCCGGGGACAGGGAGACCGGGGAGCTGTTTTTT
.,TRBJ2-1,TRBV5-1,.,CASSGSNEQFF,TGCGCCAGCAGCGGGAGCAATGAGCAGTTCTTC
.,TRBJ1-5,TRBV5-6,.,CASSLGIYDTNQPQHF,TGTGCCAGCAGCTTGGGAATTTACGACACTAATCAGCCCCAGCATTTT